This section outlines one TCR beta chain sequence together with its context. The antigen is undetermined. Germline CDR1 is MNHEY and CDR2 is SMNVEV (reference sequence). The length of the CDR3 is 16 residues. V shed 3 bases and J 6 bases; nucleotides not matched to a gene: 7. These data belong to a study of neoadjuvant anti-PD-1 for oral cavity cancer. Overall study: Patients without progression received a fourth nivolumab dose around day 43, then surgical resection on days 50-56.

Findings and limits, study-wide: Pretreatment Treg/Th17 ratio correlated inversely with post-treatment tumor clonality.

Tumor libraries mostly used roughly 4.8 ug genomic DNA, two replicates each. Profiled with immunoSEQ multiplex PCR; TCRdb holds only in-frame clones, not every one. The sample includes under 7,500 clones, roughly 54% of them seen just once. This receptor was taken from a person aged 40 to 85 with oral cavity squamous cell carcinoma. The sample consisted of tumor tissue, taken before nivolumab (anti-PD-1) treatment. This rearrangement joins TRBV27 to TRBJ2-2; TRBD2 agrees at 10 bases. CDR3 protein: CASSFFGLAAAGELFF. The CDR3 nucleotides are TGTGCCAGCAGTTTCTTTGGACTAGCGGCGGCCGGGGAGCTGTTTTTT.